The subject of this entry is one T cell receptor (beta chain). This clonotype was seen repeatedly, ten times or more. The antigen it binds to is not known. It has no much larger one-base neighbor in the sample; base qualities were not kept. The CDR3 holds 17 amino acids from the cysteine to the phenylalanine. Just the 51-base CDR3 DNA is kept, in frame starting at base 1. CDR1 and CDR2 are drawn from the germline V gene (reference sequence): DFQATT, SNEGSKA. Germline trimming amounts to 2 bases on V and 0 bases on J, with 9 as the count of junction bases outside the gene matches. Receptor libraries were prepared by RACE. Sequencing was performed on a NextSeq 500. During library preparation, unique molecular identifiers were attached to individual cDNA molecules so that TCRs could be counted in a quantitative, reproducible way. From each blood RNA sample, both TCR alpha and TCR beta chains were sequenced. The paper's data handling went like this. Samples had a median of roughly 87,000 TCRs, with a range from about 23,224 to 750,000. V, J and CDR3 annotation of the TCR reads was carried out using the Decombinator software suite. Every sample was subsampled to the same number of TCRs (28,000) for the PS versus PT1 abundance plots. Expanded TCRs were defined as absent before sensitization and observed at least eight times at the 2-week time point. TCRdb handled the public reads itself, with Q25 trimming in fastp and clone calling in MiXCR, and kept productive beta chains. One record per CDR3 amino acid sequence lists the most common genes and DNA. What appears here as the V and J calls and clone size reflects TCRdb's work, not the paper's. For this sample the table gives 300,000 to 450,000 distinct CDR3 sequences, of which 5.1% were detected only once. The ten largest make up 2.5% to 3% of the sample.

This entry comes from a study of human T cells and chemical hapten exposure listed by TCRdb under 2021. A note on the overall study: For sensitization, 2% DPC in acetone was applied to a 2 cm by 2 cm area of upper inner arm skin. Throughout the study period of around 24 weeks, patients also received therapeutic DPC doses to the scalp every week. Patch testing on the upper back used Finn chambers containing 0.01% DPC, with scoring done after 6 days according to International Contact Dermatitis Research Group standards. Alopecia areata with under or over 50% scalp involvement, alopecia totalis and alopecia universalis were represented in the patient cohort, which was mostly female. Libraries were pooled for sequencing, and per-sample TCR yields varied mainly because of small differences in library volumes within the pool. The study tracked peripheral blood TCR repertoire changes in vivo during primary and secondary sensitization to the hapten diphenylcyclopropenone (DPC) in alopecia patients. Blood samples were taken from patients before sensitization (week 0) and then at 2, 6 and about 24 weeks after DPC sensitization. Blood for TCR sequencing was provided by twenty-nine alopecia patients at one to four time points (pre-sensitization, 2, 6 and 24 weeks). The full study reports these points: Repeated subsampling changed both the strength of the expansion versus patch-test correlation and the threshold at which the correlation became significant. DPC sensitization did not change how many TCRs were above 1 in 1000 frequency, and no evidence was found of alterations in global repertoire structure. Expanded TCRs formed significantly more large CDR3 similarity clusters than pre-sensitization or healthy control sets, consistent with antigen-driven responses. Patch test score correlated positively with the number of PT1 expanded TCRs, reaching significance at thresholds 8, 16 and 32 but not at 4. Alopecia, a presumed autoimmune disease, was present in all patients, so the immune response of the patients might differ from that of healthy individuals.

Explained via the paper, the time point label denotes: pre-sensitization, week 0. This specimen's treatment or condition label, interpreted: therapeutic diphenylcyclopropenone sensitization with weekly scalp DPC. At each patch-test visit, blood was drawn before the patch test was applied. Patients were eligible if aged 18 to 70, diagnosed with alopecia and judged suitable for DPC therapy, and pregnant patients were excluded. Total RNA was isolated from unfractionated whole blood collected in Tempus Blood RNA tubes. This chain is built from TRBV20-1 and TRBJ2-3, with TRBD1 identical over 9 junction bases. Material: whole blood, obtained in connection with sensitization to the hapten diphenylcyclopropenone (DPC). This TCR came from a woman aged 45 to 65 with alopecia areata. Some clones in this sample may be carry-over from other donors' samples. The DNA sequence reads TGCAGTGCTAGAAGGTTCAGGACAGGGGAGAGCACAGATACGCAGTATTTT. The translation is CSARRFRTGESTDTQYF.